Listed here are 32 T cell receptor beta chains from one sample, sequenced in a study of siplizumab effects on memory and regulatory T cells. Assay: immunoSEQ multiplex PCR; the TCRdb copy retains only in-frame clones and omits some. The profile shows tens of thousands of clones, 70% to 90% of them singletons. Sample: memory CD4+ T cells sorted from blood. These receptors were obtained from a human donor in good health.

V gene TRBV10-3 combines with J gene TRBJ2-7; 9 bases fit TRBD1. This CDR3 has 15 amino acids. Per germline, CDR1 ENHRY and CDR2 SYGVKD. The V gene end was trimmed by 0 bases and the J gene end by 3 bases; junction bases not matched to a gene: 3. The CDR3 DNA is TGTGCCATCAGTGAGTCCCTGGGACAGGGCTACGAGCAGTACTTC. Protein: CAISESLGQGYEQYF.

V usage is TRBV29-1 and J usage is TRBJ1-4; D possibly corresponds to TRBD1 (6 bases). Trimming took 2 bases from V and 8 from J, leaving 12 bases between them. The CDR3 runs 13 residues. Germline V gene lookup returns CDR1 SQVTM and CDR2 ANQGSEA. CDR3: CSVETGFGEKLFF. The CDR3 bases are TGCAGCGTTGAAACAGGGTTTGGGGAAAAACTGTTTTTT.

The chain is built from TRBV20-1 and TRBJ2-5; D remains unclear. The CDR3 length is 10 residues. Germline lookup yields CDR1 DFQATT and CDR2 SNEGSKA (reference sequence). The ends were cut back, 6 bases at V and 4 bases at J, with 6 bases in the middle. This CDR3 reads CSANGETQYF. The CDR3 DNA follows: TGCAGTGCAAATGGAGAGACCCAGTACTTC.

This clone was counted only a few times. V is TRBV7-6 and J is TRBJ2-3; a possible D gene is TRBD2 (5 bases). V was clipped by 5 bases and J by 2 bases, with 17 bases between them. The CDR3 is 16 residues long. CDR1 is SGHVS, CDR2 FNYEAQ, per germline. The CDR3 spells CASSLLGASDTDTQYF. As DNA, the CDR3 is TGTGCCAGCAGCCTCCTGGGAGCTTCTGACACAGATACGCAGTATTTT.

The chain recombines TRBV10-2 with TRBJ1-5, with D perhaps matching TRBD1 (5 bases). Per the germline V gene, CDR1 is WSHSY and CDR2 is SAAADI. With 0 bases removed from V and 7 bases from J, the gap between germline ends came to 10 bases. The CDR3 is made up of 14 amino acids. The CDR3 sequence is CASSESGLGQPQHF. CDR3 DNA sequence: TGCGCCAGCAGTGAGTCGGGGCTAGGACAGCCCCAGCATTTT.

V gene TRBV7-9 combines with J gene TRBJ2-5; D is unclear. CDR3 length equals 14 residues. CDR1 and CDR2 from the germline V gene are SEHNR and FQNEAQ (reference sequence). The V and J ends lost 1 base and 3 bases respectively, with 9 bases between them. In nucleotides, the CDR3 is TGTGCCAGCAGCTTAGTGGTCGCCAAAGAGACCCAGTACTTC. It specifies CASSLVVAKETQYF.

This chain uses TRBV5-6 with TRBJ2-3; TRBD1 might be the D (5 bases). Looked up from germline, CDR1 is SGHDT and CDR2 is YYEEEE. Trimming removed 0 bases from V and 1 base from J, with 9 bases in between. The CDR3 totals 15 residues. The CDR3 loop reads CASSLDRIRTDTQYF. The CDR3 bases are TGTGCCAGCAGCTTGGACAGGATCCGCACAGATACGCAGTATTTT.

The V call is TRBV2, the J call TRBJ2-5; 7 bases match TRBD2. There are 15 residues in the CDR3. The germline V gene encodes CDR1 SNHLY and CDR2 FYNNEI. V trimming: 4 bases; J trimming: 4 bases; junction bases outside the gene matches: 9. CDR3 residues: CASSVDAGRGETQYF. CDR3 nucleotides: TGTGCCAGCAGTGTTGATGCAGGGAGGGGAGAGACCCAGTACTTC.

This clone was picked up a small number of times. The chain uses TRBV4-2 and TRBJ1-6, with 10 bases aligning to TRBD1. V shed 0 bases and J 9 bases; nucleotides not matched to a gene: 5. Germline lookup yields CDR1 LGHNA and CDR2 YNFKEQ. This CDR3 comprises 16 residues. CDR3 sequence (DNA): TGTGCCAGCAGCCAAGAAAGGGGACAGGGGAGTTCACCCCTCCACTTT. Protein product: CASSQERGQGSSPLHF.

The CDR3 spells CASSGISGNSYNEQFF. The CDR3 DNA follows: TGTGCCAGCAGCGGAATTAGCGGGAACTCCTACAATGAGCAGTTCTTC. The chain joins TRBV11-1 to TRBJ2-1; TRBD2 agrees at 8 bases. The trim removed 5 bases at V and 0 bases at J, leaving 6 bases unmatched. The CDR3 is 16 amino acids. Germline loops: CDR1 SGHAT, CDR2 FQDESV (reference sequence).

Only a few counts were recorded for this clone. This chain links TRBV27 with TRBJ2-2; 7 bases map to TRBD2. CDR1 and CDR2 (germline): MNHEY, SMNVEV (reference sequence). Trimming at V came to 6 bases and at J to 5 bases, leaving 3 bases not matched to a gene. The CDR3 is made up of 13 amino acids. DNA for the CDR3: TGTGCCAGCAGCTGGGGAGGGACCGGGGAGCTGTTTTTT. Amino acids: CASSWGGTGELFF.

Here the CDR3 reads CASSSQAPPANSPLHF. The DNA of the CDR3 is TGTGCCAGCAGTTCCCAGGCGCCCCCCGCTAATTCACCCCTCCACTTT. The chain carries TRBV27 and TRBJ1-6, with unresolved D. CDR1 and CDR2 from the germline V gene are MNHEY and SMNVEV (reference sequence). Deletions cut 4 bases from V and 6 bases from J, with 16 bases between. CDR3 size: 16 residues.

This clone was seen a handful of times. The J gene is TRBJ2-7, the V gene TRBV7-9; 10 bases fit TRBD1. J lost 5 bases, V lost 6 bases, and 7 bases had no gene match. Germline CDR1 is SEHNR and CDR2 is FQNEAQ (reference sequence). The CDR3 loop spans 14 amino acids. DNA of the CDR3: TGTGCCAGCAGTCTCCTGACAGGGGGCCACGAGCAGTACTTC. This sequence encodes CASSLLTGGHEQYF.

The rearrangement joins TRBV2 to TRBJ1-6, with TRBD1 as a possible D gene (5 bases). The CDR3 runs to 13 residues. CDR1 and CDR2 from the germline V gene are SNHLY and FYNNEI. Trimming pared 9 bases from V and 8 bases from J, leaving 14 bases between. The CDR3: CARADSRDSPLHF. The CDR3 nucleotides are TGTGCCAGGGCCGACAGCCGGGATTCACCCCTCCACTTT.

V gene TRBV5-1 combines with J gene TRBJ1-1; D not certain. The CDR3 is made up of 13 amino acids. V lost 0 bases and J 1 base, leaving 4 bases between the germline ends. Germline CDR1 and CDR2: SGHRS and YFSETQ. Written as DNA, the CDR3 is TGCGCCAGCAGCTTGGCACAGAACACTGAAGCTTTCTTT. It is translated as CASSLAQNTEAFF.

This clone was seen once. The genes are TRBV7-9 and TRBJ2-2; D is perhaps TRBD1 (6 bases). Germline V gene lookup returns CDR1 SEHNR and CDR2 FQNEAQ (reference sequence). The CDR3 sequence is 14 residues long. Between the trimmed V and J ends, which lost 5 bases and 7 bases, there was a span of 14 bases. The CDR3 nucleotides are TGTGCCAGCAGCCGAGACAGGTTGGACGGGGAGCTGTTTTTT. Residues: CASSRDRLDGELFF.

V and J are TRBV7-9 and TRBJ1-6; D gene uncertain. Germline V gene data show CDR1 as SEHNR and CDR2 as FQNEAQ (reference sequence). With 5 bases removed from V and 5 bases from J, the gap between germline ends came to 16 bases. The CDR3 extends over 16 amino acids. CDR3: CASSPGGSGHNSPLHF. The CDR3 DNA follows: TGTGCCAGCAGCCCCGGTGGGTCTGGCCATAATTCACCCCTCCACTTT.

CDR3 DNA sequence: TGTGCCAGCAGCCCCCCTGCGGGTTCACCCCTCCACTTT. It yields the protein CASSPPAGSPLHF. The chain has TRBV5-4 and TRBJ1-6; D gene unclear. The V gene lost 4 bases and the J gene lost 9 bases, with 11 bases spanning the gap. Germline CDR1 and CDR2: SGHNT and YYREEE (reference sequence). This CDR3 contains 13 residues. The full variable domain, with the rest looked up from reference TRBV5-4 and TRBJ1-6, is ETGVTQSPTHLIKTRGQQVTLRCSSQSGHNTVSWYQQALGQGPQFIFQYYREEENGRGNFPPRFSGLQFPNYSSELNVNALELDDSALYLCASSPPAGSPLHFGNGTRLTVT.

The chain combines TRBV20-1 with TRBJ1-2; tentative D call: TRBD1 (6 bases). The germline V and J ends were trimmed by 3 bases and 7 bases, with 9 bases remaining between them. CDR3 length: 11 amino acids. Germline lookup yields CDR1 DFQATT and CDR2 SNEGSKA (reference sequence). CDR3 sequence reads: CSASPGAGYTF. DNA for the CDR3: TGCAGTGCTAGTCCAGGGGCTGGCTACACCTTC.

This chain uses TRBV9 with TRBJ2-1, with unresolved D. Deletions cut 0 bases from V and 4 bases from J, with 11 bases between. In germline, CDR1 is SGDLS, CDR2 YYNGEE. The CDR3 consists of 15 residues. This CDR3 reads CASSVAQEGYNEQFF. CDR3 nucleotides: TGTGCCAGCAGCGTAGCCCAGGAAGGGTACAATGAGCAGTTCTTC.

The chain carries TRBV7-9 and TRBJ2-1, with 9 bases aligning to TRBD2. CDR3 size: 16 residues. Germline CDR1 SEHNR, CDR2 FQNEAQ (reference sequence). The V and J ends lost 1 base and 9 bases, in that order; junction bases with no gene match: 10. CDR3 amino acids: CASSLESSGGWGEQFF. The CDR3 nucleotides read TGTGCCAGCAGCTTAGAGAGTAGCGGGGGTTGGGGTGAGCAGTTCTTC.

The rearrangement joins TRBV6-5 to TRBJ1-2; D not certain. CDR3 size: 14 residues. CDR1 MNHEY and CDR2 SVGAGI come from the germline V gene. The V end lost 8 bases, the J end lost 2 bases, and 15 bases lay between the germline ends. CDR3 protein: CASRWTGVNYGYTF. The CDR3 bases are TGTGCCAGCCGTTGGACGGGAGTCAACTATGGCTACACCTTC.

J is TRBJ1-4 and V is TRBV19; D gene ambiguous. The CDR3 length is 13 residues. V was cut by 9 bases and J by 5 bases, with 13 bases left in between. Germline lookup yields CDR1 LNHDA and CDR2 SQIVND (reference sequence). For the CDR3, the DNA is TGTGCCAGCTGCTTCCTGGGAAATGAAAAACTGTTTTTT. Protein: CASCFLGNEKLFF.

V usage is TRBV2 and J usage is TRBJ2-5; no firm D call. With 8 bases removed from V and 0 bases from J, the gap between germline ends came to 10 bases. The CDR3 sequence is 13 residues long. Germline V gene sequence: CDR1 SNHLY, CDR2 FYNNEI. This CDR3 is CASVRGNQETQYF. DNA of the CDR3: TGTGCCAGCGTGCGTGGGAACCAAGAGACCCAGTACTTC.

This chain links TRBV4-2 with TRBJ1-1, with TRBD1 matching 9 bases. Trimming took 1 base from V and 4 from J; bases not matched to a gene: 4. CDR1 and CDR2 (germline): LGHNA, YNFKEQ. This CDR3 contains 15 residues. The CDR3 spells CASSQVMGQGTEAFF. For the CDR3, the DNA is TGTGCCAGCAGCCAAGTTATGGGACAGGGCACTGAAGCTTTCTTT.

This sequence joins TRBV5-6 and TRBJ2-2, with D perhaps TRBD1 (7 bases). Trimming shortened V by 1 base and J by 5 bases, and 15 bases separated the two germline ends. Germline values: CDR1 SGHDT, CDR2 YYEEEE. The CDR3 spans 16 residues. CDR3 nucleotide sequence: TGTGCCAGCAGCTTGCCGCAGGGGGGCCGGACCGGGGAGCTGTTTTTT. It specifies CASSLPQGGRTGELFF.

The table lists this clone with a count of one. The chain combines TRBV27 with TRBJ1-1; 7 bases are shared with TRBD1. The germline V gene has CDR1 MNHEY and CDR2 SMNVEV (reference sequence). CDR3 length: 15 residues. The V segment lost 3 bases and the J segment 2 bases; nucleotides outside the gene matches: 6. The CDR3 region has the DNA TGTGCCAGCAGTTTGACCGGGACAGCAAACACTGAAGCTTTCTTT. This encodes CASSLTGTANTEAFF.

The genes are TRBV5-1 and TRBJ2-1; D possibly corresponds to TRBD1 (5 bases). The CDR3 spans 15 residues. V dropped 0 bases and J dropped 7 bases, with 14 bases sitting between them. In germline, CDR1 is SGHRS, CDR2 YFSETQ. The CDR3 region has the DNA TGCGCCAGCAGCTTGGGTAGCAGGGTTGGAAATGAGCAGTTCTTC. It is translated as CASSLGSRVGNEQFF.

CDR3 residues: CASSVTGVTEAFF. The CDR3 DNA reads as TGTGCCAGCAGCGTCACAGGGGTCACTGAAGCTTTCTTT. The gene calls are TRBV25-1 and TRBJ1-1, with TRBD1 matching 7 bases. There are 13 residues in the CDR3. V shed 6 bases, J shed 4 bases, and the junction held 5 bases outside the gene matches. Germline lookup yields CDR1 MGHDK and CDR2 SYGVNS.

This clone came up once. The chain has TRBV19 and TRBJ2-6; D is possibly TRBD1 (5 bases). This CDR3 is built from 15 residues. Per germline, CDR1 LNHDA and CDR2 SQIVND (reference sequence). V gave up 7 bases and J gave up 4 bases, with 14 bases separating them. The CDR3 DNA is TGTGCCAGTACTACAGGTCTGGCAGGGGCCAACGTCCTGACTTTC. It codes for CASTTGLAGANVLTF.

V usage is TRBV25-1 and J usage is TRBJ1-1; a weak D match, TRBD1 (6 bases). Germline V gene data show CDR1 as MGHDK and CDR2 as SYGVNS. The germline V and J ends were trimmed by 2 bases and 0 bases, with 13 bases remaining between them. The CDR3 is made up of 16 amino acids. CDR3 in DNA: TGTGCCAGCAGTGAACCGGGGGGCCCTATGAACACTGAAGCTTTCTTT. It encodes CASSEPGGPMNTEAFF.

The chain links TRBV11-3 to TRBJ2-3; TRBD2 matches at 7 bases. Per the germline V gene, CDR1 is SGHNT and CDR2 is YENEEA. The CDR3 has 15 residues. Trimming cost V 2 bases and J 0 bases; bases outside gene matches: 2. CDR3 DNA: TGTGCCAGCAGCTTACATAGCGGGAGCACAGATACGCAGTATTTT. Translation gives CASSLHSGSTDTQYF.